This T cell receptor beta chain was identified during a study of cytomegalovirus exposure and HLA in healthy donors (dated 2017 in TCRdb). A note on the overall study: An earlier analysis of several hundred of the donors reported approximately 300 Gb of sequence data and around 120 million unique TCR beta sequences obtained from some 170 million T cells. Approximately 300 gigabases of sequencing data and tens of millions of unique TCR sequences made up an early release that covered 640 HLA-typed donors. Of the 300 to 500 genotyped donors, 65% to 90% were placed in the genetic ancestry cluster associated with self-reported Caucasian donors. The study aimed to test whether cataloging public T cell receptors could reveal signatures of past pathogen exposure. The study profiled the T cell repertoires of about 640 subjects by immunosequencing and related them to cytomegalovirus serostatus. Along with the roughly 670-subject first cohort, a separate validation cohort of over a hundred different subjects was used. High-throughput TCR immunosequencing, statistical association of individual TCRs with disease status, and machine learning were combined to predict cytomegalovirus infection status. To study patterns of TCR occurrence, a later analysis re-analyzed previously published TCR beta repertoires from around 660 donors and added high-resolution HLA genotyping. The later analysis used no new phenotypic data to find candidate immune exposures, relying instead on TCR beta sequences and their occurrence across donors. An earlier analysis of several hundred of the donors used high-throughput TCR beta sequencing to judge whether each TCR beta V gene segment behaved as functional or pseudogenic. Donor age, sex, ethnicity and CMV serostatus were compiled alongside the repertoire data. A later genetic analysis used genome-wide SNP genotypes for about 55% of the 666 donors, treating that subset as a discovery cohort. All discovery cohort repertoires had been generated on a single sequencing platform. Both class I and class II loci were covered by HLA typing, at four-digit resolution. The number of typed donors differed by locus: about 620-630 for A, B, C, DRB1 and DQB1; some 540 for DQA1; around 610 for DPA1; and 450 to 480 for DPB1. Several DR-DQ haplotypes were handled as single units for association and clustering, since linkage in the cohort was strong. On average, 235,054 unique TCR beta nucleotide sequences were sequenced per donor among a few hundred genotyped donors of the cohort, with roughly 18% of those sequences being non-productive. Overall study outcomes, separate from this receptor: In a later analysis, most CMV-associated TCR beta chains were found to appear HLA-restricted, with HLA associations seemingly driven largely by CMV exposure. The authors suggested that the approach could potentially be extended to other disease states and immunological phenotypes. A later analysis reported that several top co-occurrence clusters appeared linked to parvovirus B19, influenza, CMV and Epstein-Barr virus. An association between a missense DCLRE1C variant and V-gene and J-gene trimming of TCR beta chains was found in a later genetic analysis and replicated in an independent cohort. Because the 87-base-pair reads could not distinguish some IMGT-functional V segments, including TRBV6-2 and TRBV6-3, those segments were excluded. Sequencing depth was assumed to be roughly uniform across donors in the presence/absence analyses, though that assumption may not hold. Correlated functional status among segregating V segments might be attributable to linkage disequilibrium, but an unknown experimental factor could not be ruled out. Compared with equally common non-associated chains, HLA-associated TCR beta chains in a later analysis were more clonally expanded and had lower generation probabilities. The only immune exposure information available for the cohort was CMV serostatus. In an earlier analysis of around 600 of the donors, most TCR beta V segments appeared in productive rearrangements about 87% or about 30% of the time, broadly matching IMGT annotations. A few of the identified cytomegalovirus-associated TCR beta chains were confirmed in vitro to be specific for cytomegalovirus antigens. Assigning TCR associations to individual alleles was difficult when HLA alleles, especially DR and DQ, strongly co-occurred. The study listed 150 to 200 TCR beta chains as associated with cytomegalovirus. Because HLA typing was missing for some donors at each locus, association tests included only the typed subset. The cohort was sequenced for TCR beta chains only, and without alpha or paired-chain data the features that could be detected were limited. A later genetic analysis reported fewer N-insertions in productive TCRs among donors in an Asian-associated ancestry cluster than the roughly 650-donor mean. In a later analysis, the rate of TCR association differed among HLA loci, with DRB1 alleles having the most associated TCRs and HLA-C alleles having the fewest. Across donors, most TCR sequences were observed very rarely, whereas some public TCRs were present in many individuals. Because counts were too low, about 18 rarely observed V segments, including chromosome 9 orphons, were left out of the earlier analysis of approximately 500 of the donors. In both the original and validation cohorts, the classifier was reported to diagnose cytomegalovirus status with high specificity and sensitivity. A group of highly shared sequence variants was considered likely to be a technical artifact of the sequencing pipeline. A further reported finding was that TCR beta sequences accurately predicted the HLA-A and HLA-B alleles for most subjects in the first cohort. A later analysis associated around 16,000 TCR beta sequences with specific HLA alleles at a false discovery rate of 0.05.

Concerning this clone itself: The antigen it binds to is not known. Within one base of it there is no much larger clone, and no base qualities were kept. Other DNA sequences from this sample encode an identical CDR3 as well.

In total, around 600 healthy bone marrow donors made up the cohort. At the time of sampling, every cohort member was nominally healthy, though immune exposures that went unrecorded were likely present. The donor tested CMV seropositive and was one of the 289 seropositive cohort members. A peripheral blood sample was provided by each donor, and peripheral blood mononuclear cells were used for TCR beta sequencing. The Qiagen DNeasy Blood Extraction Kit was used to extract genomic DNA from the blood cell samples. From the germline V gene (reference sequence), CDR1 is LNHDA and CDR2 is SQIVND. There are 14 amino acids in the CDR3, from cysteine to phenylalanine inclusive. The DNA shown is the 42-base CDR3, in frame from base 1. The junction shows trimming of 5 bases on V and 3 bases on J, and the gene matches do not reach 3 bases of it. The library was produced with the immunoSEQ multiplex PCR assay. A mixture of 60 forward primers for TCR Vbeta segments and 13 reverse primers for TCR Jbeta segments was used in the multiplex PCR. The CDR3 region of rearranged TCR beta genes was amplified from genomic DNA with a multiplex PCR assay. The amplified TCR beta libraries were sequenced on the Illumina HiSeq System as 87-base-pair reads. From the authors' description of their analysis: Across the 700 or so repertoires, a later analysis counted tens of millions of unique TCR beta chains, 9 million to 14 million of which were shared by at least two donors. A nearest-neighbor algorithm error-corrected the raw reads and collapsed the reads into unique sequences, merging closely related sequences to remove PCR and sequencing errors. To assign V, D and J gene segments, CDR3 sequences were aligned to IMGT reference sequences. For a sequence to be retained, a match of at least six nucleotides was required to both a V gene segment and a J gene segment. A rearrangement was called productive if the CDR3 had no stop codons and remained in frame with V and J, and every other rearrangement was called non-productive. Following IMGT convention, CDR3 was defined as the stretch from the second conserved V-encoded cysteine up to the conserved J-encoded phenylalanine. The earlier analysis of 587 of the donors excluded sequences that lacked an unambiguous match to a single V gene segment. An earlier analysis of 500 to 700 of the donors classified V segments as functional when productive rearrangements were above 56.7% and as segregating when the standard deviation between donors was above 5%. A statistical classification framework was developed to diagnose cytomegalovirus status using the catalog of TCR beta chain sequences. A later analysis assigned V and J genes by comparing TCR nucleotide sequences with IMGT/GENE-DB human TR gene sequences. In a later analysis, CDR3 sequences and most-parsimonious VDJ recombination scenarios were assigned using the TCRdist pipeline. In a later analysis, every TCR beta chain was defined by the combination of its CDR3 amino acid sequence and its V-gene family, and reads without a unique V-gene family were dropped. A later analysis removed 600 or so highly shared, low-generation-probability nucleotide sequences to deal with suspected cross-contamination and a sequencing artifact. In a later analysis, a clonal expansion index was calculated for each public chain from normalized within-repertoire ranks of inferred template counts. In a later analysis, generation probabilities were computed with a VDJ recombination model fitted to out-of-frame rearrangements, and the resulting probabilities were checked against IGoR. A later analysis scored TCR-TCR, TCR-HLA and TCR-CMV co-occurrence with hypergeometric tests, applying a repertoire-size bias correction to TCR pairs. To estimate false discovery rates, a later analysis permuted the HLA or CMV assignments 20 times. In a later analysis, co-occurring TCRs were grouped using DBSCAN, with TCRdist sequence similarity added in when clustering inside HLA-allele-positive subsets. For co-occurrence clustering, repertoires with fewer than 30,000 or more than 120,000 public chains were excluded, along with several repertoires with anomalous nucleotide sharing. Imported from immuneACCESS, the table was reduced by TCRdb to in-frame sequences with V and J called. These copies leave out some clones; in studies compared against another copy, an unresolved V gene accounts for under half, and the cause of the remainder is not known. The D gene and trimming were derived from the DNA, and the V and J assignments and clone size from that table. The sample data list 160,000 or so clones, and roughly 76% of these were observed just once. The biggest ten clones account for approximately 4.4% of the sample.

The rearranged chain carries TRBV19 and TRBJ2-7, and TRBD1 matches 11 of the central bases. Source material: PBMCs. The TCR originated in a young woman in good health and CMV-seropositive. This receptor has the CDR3 CASSPGTGGYEQYF. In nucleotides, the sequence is TGTGCCAGTAGTCCTGGGACAGGGGGCTACGAGCAGTACTTC.